This TCR beta chain emerged from a study of T cell responses to AZD1222 COVID-19 vaccine. TCRdb's table, derived via immunoSEQ multiplex PCR, lists solely in-frame clones and lacks some. The table records 200,000 to 250,000 clones, around 93% of them present only once. V was pared by 2 bases and J by 9 bases, with 11 bases of the junction left unmatched. The CDR3 is 16 amino acids. Germline V gene sequence: CDR1 KGHSH, CDR2 LQKENI. The starting material was peripheral blood, obtained on day 0 of MenACWY control vaccination. The V call is TRBV18, the J call TRBJ1-5; TRBD1 agrees at 9 bases. The TCR was taken from an adult in good health. CDR3 residues: CASSPGPGQGLGPQHF. DNA of the CDR3: TGTGCCAGCTCACCAGGTCCGGGACAGGGACTCGGGCCCCAGCATTTT. Full variable domain (remainder filled in from reference TRBV18 and TRBJ1-5): NAGVMQNPRHLVRRRGQEARLRCSPMKGHSHVYWYRQLPEEGLKFMVYLQKENIIDESGMPKERFSAEFPKEGPSILRIQQVVRGDSAAYFCASSPGPGQGLGPQHFGDGTRLSIL.